This T cell receptor (beta chain) was documented in a study of breast tumors, draining lymph nodes, adjacent tissues. Breast cancer patients provided tissue from their axillary draining lymph nodes. MiXCR was run by TCRdb on the multiplex PCR reads, yielding one entry per CDR3 protein. The table includes approximately 130,000 distinct CDR3 sequences, 20% to 25% detected once. The germline gives CDR1 MNHEY, CDR2 SMNVEV (reference sequence). Trimming stripped 5 bases from V and 7 bases from J, with 15 bases between. This CDR3 spans 14 amino acids. Sequencing was done on a sample of axillary lymph node tissue. The clonotype comes from a female donor with breast cancer. Some clones in this sample may be carry-over from other donors' samples. The V and J genes are TRBV27 and TRBJ2-1; D is uncertain. CDR3 protein: CASSPEGLLNEQFF. The CDR3 DNA follows: TGTGCCAGCAGTCCAGAAGGCCTTCTTAATGAGCAGTTCTTC.